The source of this TCR beta chain is a study of regulatory T cells in long-lasting Graves disease. Construction of the TCR beta libraries employed iRepertoire HTBI primers in conjunction with Arm-PCR of CDR3 regions. As processed by the authors: Gene usage covered 62 TRBV and more than twelve TRBJ segments. TCRdb called the multiplex PCR reads again in MiXCR, with one record for every CDR3 protein. The V and J calls were determined by TCRdb, not by the authors. The data show fewer than 650,000 distinct CDR3 sequences, about 16% seen once. The time point denotes: newly diagnosed GD, antithyroid drugs for less than 3 months. Construction of the TCR library relied on RNA isolated from PBMCs. Points from the study as a whole: Comparison showed that persistent patients shared more public clonotypes (about 2,800) than new patients (roughly 970). When disease was persistent, TRBV28, TRBJ1-2 and TRBJ2-5 were the favored segments.

This clonotype was seen more than once but under ten times. The antigen is unknown. Per germline, CDR1 MGHRA and CDR2 YSYEKL. The CDR3 has 16 amino acids. Losses at the gene ends were 1 base for V and 5 bases for J; bases not matched to a gene: 10. These data also formed part of another study, on T cells in Graves' hyperthyroidism and ophthalmopathy. That paper states: Researchers defined stable Graves' hyperthyroidism as no ophthalmopathy progression within 18 months.

This receptor was obtained from a man between 18 and 29 years old with Graves disease. The V gene is TRBV4-1, the J gene TRBJ2-7; 8 positions agree with TRBD2. Specimen: peripheral blood mononuclear cells (PBMCs), collected at new diagnosis, from a patient treated with antithyroid drugs. The CDR3 region has the DNA TGCGCCAGCAGCCAAGGAGGCGACGGGAGGGCCCACGAGCAGTACTTC. Protein product: CASSQGGDGRAHEQYF.